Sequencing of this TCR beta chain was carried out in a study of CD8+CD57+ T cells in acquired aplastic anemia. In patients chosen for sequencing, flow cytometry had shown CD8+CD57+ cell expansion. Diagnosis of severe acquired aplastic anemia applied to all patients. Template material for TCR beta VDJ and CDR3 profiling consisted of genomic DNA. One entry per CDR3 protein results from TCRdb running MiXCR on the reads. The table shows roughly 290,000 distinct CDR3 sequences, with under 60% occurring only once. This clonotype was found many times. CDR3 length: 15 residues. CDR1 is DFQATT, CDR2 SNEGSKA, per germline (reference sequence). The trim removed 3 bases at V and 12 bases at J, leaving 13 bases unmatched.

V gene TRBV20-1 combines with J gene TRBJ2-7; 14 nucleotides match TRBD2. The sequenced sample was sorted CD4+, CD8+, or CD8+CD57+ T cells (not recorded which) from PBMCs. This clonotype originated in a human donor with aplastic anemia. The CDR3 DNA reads TGCAGTGCTAGGGCCGCCGGGACTAGCGGGGGACCGGGGTACTTC. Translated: CSARAAGTSGGPGYF.